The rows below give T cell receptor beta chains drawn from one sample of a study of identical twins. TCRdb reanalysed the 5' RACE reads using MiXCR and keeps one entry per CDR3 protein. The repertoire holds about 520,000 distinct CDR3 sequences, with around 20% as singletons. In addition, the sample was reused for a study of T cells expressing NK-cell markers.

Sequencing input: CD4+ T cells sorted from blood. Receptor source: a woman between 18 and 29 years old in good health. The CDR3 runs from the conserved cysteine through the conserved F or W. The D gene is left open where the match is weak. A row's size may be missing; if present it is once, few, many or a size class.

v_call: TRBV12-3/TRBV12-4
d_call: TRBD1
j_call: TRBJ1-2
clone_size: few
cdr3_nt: TGTGCCAGCAGTTTAGGGACAGGGTACTTCGGCGGCGGCTACACCTTC
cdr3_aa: CASSLGTGYFGGGYTF

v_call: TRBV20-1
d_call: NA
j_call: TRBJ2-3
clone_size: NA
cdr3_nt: TGCAGTGAGGTGTCTGTTCGGGACTCCCAGGATACGCAGTATTTT
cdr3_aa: CSEVSVRDSQDTQYF

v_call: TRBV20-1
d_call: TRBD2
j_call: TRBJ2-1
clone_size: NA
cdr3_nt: TGCAGTGCTCGACTATTAGCGGGGGGCCGCAATGAGCAGTTCTTC
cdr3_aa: CSARLLAGGRNEQFF

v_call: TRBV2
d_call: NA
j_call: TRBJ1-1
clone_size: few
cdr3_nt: TGTGCCAGCAGTGAAGGGCGGCCACAAGCTTTCTTT
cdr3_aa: CASSEGRPQAFF

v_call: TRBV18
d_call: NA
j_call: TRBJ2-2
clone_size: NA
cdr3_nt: TGTGCCAGCTCACCACGTGCCTCCAGCACCGGGGAGCTGTTTTTT
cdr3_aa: CASSPRASSTGELFF

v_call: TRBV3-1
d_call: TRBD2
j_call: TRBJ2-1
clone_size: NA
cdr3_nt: TGTGCCAGCAGTCAGGCGGCGGGGGGGGGTGAGCAGTTCTTC
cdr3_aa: CASSQAAGGGEQFF

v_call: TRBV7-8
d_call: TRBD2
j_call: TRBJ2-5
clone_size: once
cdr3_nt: TGTGCCAGCAAACCCCGGGGTAGCGGGGGAAACAGGGCAGAGACCCAGTACTTC
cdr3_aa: CASKPRGSGGNRAETQYF

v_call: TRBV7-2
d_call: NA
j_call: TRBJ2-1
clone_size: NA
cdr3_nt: TGTGCCAGCAGCGCCCGTCTCAATGAGCAGTTCTTC
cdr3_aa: CASSARLNEQFF

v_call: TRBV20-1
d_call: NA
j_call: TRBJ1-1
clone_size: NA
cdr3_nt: TGCAGTGCTAGAGAAGGGGAGGGGAAGAACACTGAAGCTTTCTTT
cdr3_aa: CSAREGEGKNTEAFF

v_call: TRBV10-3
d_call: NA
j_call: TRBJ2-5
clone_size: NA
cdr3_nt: TGTGCCATCAGTGAGTCAGGGGTCGGAGAGACCCAGTACTTC
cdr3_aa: CAISESGVGETQYF

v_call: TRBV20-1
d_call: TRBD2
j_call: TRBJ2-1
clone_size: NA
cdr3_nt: TGCAGTGCTAGAGCACGCGGGAGGAGTTCCTACAATGAGCAGTTCTTC
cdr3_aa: CSARARGRSSYNEQFF

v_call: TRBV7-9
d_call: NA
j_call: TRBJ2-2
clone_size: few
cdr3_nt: TGTGCCAGCAGCTTACGTTCGTCCACCGGGGAGCTGTTTTTT
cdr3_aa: CASSLRSSTGELFF

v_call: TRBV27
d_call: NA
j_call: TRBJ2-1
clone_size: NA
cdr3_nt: TGTGCCAGCAGTTTGGACGGGGAGTGGAATGAGCAGTTCTTC
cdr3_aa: CASSLDGEWNEQFF

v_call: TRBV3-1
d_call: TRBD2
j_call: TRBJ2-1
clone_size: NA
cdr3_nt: TGTGCCAGCAGTCCGAGTGGACTAGTCGAGCAGTTCTTC
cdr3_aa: CASSPSGLVEQFF

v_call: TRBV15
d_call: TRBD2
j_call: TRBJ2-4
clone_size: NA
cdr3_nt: TGTGCCACCAGTCCGGTCAATGGGACTAGCGGGCTAGCCAAAAACATTCAGTACTTC
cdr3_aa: CATSPVNGTSGLAKNIQYF

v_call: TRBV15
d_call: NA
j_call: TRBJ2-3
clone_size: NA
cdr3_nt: TGTGCCACCAGCACTAGTAGCACAGATACGCAGTATTTT
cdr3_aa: CATSTSSTDTQYF

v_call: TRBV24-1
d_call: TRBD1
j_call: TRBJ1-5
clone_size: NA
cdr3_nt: TGTGCCACCAGTGATGAAAGGGGGCATCGGCAGCCCCAGCATTTT
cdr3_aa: CATSDERGHRQPQHF

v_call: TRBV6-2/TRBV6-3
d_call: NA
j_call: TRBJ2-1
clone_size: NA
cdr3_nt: TGTGCCAGCAGTTACTCCCAGTCTGGCAGGGGCTACAATGAGCAGTTCTTC
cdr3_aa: CASSYSQSGRGYNEQFF

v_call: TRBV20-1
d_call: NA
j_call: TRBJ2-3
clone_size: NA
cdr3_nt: TGCAGTGCTAGAGGCGGTTTTCTGACAGATACGCAGTATTTT
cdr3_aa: CSARGGFLTDTQYF

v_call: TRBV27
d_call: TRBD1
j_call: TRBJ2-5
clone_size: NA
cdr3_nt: TGTGCCAGCAGAGTTGGACAGGGGGCGAGACAAGAGACCCAGTACTTC
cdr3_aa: CASRVGQGARQETQYF

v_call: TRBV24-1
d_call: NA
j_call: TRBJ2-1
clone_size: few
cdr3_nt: TGTGCCACCAGTGACAAAGGAGTCAATGAGCAGTTCTTC
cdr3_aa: CATSDKGVNEQFF

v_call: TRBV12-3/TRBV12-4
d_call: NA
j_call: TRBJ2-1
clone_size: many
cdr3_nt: TGTGCCAGCAGTCGCAATAACAATGAGCAGTTCTTC
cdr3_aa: CASSRNNNEQFF

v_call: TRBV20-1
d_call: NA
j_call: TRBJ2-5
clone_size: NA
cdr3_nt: TGCAGTGCTAGCATCATACGGTTAGGGGAGACCCAGTACTTC
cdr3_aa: CSASIIRLGETQYF

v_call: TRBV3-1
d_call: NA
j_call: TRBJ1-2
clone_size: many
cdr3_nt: TGTGCCAGCAGGGTTGGAACAGGCCTCTACACCTTC
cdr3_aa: CASRVGTGLYTF

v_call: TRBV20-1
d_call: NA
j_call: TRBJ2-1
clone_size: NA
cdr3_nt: TGCAGTGCTAGACAGACAGCGGAGGACTTCTACAATGAGCAGTTCTTC
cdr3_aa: CSARQTAEDFYNEQFF

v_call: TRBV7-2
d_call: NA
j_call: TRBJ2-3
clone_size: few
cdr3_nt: TGTGCCAGCAGCGGAGGGACCGCGAGGTATACGCAGTATTTT
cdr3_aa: CASSGGTARYTQYF

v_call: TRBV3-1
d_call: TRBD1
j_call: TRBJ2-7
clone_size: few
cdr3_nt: TGTGCCAGCAGCCAAGGAAGACCAGGGGGCAACGAGCAGTACTTC
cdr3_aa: CASSQGRPGGNEQYF

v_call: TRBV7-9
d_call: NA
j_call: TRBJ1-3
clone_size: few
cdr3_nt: TGTGCCAGCAGCTCCACCAGCCGAAACACCATATATTTT
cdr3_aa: CASSSTSRNTIYF

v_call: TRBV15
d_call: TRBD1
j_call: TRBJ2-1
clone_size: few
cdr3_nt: TGTGCCACCAGCAGAGATAGGGGACAGGAGCAGTTCTTC
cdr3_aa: CATSRDRGQEQFF

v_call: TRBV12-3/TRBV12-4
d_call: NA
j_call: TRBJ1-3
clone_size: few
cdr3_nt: TGTGCCAGCAGCGGGGGAACTGGAAACACCATATATTTT
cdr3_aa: CASSGGTGNTIYF

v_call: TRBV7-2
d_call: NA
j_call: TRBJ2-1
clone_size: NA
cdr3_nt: TGTGCCAGCAACCAGCCGTCATACAATGAGCAGTTCTTC
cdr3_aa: CASNQPSYNEQFF

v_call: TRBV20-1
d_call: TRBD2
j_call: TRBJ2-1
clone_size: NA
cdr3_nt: TGCAGTGCTAGAGATCATATCTTGGCGGGAGTTTTAACCAATGAGCAGTTCTTC
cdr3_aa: CSARDHILAGVLTNEQFF

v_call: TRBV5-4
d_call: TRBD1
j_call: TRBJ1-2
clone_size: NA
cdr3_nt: TGTGCCAGCAGCACCCGACAGGGGACTAACTATGGCTACACCTTC
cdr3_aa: CASSTRQGTNYGYTF

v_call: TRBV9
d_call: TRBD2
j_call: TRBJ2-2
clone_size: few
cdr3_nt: TGTGCCAGCACCCCGACTAGCGGGCCACCCGGCGAGGAGCTGTTTTTT
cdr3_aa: CASTPTSGPPGEELFF

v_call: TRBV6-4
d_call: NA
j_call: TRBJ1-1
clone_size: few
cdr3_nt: TGTGCCAGCAGTGTCAGGGTGGACACTGAAGCTTTCTTT
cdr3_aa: CASSVRVDTEAFF

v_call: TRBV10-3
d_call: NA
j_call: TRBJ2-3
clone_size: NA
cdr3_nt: TGTGCCATCAGTGAAGAGAGAGATACGCAGTATTTT
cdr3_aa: CAISEERDTQYF

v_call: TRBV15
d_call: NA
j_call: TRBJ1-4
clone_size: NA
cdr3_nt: TGTGCCACCAGCAGAGATAGTCGCATCGGTGCAACTAATGAAAAACTGTTTTTT
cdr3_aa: CATSRDSRIGATNEKLFF

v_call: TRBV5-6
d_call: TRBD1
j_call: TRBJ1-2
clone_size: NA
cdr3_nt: TGTGCCAGCAGCTTGTATGCGGGACAGGGGTATGGCTACACCTTC
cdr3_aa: CASSLYAGQGYGYTF

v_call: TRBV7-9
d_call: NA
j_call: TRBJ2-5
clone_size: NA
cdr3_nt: TGTGCCAGCAGCTTAGTCGCGGGGTACCAAGAGACCCAGTACTTC
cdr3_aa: CASSLVAGYQETQYF

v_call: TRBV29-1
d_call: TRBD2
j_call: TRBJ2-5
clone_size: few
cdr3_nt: TGCAGCGTAACTTCGGGGGGAGAGACCCAGTACTTC
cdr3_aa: CSVTSGGETQYF

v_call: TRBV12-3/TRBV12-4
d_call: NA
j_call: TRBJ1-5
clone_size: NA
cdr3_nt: TGTGCCAGCAGTTTAGAACGGGGTCAGCCCCAGCATTTT
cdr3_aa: CASSLERGQPQHF

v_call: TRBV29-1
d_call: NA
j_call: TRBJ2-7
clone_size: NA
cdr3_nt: TGCAGCGGTGGAATGGGCGGCCTGGGGGAGCAGTACTTC
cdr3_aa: CSGGMGGLGEQYF

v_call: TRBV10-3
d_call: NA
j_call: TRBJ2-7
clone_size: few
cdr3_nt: TGTGCCATCAGCCCGACCGTGCGGGCTTACGAGCAGTACTTC
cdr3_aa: CAISPTVRAYEQYF

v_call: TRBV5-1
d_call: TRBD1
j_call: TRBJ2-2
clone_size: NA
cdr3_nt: TGCGCCAGCAGCTTGTCAACAGGGGTGGTCACCGGGGAGCTGTTTTTT
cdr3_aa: CASSLSTGVVTGELFF

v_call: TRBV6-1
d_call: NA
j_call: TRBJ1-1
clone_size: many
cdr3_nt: TGTGCCAGCAGGGTGGGCGAGAACACTGAAGCTTTCTTT
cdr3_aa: CASRVGENTEAFF

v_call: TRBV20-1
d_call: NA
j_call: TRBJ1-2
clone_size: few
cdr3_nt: TGCAGTGCTAGATCGGCGGAGGGAGCGGACGGCTACACCTTC
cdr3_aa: CSARSAEGADGYTF

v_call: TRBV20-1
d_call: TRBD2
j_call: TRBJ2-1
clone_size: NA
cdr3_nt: TGCAGTACGACTAGCGGGGGGGCAAATGAGCAGTTCTTC
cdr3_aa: CSTTSGGANEQFF

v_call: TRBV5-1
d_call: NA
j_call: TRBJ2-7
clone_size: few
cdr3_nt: TGCGCCAGCAGCCTAAACCACAGGGAATCAGGGGACGAGCAGTACTTC
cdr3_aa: CASSLNHRESGDEQYF

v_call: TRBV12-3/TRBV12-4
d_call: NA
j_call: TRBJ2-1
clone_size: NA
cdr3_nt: TGTGCCAGCAGTCGACAGCCCTCCTACAATGAGCAGTTCTTC
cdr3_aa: CASSRQPSYNEQFF

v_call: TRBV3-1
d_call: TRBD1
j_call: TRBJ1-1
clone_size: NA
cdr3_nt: TGTGCCAGCAGCCCTCGGACAGGGCCGGACACTGAAGCTTTCTTT
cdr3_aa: CASSPRTGPDTEAFF